The rows below give T cell receptor beta chains drawn from one sample of a study of T cells in lung cancer brain metastases. Produced via immunoSEQ multiplex PCR; TCRdb's table is partial and in-frame only. In the table there are some 1,200 clones, around 88% of which are singletons. The sequencing sample was made of tumor tissue from a brain metastasis. Source of these receptors: a woman aged 60-75 years with non-small cell lung cancer that had spread to the brain. Both conserved end residues are part of each CDR3. The order of the fields is D gene, V gene, J gene, clone size, CDR3 DNA, CDR3 protein. D genes are given only for firm matches. Not every row has a clone size; where given, it reads once, few, many or a size class.

>TRBD1|TRBV7-6|TRBJ1-1|-
TGTGCCAGCAGCCCCCGACAGGGGGCAACGAACACTGAAGCTTTCTTT
CASSPRQGATNTEAFF
>TRBD1|TRBV18|TRBJ2-7|-
TGTGCCAGCTCAAACCGGGACAGGGGGAACGAGCAGTACTTC
CASSNRDRGNEQYF
>TRBD2|TRBV5-4|TRBJ2-3|-
TGTGCCAGCAGCTTTGGGGGGGGAGATACGCAGTATTTT
CASSFGGGDTQYF
>-|TRBV14|TRBJ1-2|-
TGTGCCAGCAGCCCGTCCTGGGGGGTAGATGGCTACACCTTC
CASSPSWGVDGYTF
>TRBD2|TRBV7-3|TRBJ2-3|-
TGTGCCAGCAGCACACTAGCGGGAGTGGGAGATACGCAGTATTTT
CASSTLAGVGDTQYF
>-|TRBV5-5|TRBJ2-7|-
TGTGCCAGCAGCTTGCCCTTGGGCCCCTACGAGCAGTACTTC
CASSLPLGPYEQYF
>-|TRBV6-5|TRBJ2-3|-
TGTGCCAGCAGTTATGGGGGAACCACAGATACGCAGTATTTT
CASSYGGTTDTQYF
>-|TRBV21-1|TRBJ2-7|-
TGTGCCAGCAGGGGTCCGCTACACGTGTTAGACGAGCAGTACTTC
CASRGPLHVLDEQYF
>-|TRBV4-2|TRBJ1-3|-
TGTGCCAGCAGCTCCAGCCTGGGGGGAAACACCATATATTTT
CASSSSLGGNTIYF
>-|TRBV7-2|TRBJ1-1|-
TGTGCCAGCAGCTTACCAGGGGCGACTGAAGCTTTCTTT
CASSLPGATEAFF
>-|TRBV9|TRBJ1-3|-
TGTGCCAGCAGCCCCGCTGGAAACACCATATATTTT
CASSPAGNTIYF
>TRBD1|TRBV28|TRBJ2-1|-
TGTGCCAGCAGTTTTTTCCGACAGGGCCCCTACAATGAGCAGTTCTTC
CASSFFRQGPYNEQFF
>TRBD2|TRBV7-2|TRBJ2-3|-
TGTGCCAGCAGCCCACTAGCGGGGGTGGCAGATACGCAGTATTTT
CASSPLAGVADTQYF
>-|TRBV18|TRBJ2-5|-
TGTGCCAGCTCACAAGTCGGGTTTGGCCAAGAGACCCAGTACTTC
CASSQVGFGQETQYF
>-|TRBV4-2|TRBJ2-7|once
TGTGCCAGCAGCCAAGGACCATCTAGCTCCTACGAGCAGTACTTC
CASSQGPSSSYEQYF
>-|TRBV6-6|TRBJ1-2|-
TGTGCCAGCAGGGGGGGGACGGACTATGGCTACACCTTC
CASRGGTDYGYTF
>-|TRBV25-1|TRBJ1-5|-
TGTGCCAGCAGTGATCTGGGAACGAATCAGCCCCAGCATTTT
CASSDLGTNQPQHF
>-|TRBV18|TRBJ2-1|-
TGTGCCAGTACACTTGAGCGGAGCTCCTACAATGAGCAGTTCTTC
CASTLERSSYNEQFF
>-|TRBV6-1|TRBJ2-2|-
TGTGCCAGCAGTACTCGTAGGGCCGGGGAGCTGTTTTTT
CASSTRRAGELFF
>-|TRBV2|TRBJ1-5|-
TGTGCCAGCAGTGAACAGCCAGGGATTCAGCCCCAGCATTTT
CASSEQPGIQPQHF
>-|TRBV2|TRBJ2-1|once
TGTGCCAGCAGTGAAGAAGCGAGGGTTGGAAATGAGCAGTTCTTC
CASSEEARVGNEQFF
>TRBD2|TRBV7-9|TRBJ2-3|-
TGTGCCAGCAGCTATAGCGGGAGCACAGATACGCAGTATTTT
CASSYSGSTDTQYF
>TRBD2|TRBV2|TRBJ2-1|-
TGTGCCAGCAGCATAGCGGGAAGGGCCAATGAGCAGTTCTTC
CASSIAGRANEQFF
>-|TRBV6-6|TRBJ2-3|-
TGTGCCAGCAGGGGGGACGGGACAGATACGCAGTATTTT
CASRGDGTDTQYF
>TRBD1|TRBV27|TRBJ1-2|-
TGTGCCAGCCGGGGACAGGGAACAATCCCCTTCGGCTACACCTTC
CASRGQGTIPFGYTF
>TRBD1|TRBV5-6|TRBJ2-7|-
TGTGCCAGCAACCGCGGACAGGCTAATTACGAGCAGTACTTC
CASNRGQANYEQYF
>-|TRBV7-3|TRBJ2-1|once
TGTGCCAGCAGCCCCCTCGGGGGCCGTACCTCCTACAATGAGCAGTTCTTC
CASSPLGGRTSYNEQFF
>-|TRBV4-3|TRBJ1-2|-
TGCGCCAGCAGCCAAGATCGGGTCATCTCCTATGGCTACACCTTC
CASSQDRVISYGYTF
>-|TRBV18|TRBJ1-1|-
TGTGCCAGCTCACCTTTGGACGCTCTGAACACTGAAGCTTTCTTT
CASSPLDALNTEAFF
>-|TRBV7-8|TRBJ2-5|-
TGTGCCAGCAGCTTACGCCAAGAGACCCAGTACTTC
CASSLRQETQYF
>TRBD2|TRBV7-3|TRBJ2-7|-
TGTGCCAGCAGCTTAACCGGGACTAGCGGGAGCGCCTACGAGCAGTACTTC
CASSLTGTSGSAYEQYF
>-|TRBV5-4|TRBJ1-2|-
TGTGCCAGCAGCCTGGACCCCCCCTATGGCTACACCTTC
CASSLDPPYGYTF
>TRBD1|TRBV27|TRBJ1-5|once
TGTGCCAGCAGTTTGGGGACAGGGGTTGATCAGCCCCAGCATTTT
CASSLGTGVDQPQHF